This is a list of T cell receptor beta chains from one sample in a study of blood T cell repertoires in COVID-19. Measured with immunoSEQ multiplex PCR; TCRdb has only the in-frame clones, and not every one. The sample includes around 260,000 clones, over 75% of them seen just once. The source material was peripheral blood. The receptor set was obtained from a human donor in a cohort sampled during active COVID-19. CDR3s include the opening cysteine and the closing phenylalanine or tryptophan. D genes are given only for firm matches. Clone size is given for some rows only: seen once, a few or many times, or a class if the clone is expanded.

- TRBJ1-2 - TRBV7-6 TGTGCCAGCAGCCCGGGATTGTTCTACACCTTC CASSPGLFYTF
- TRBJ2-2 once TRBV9 TGTGCCAGCAGCGTAGGACAGATAAAGAACACCGGGGAGCTGTTTTTT CASSVGQIKNTGELFF
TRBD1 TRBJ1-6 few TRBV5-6 TGTGCCAGCAGCTTCAACAGGGGAACCTCACCCCTCCACTTT CASSFNRGTSPLHF
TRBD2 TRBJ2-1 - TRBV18 TGTGCCAGCTCACCGGGACTAGCGGGGACCTACAATGAGCAGTTCTTC CASSPGLAGTYNEQFF
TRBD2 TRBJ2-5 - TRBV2 TGTGCCAGCCAGCGGGAGAATCTTAATTTGGGGGAGACCCAGTACTTC CASQRENLNLGETQYF
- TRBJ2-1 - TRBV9 TGTGCCAGCAGCGGCAGGGGCAATGAGCAGTTCTTC CASSGRGNEQFF
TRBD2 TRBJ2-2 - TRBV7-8 TGTGCCAGCGGGACTAGCGGGAGGCCGGAGGGCGGGGAGCTGTTTTTT CASGTSGRPEGGELFF
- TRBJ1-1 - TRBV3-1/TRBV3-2 TGTGCCAGCAGCCAAGGCTGGACATCTAATGAAGCTTTCTTT CASSQGWTSNEAFF
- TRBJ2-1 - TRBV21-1 TGTGCCAGCAGCAAAGCGCTTCGAACACCGTGGGTAGCGGAGGGGCTAAATGAGCAGTTCTTC CASSKALRTPWVAEGLNEQFF
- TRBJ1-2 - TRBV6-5 TGTGCCAGCAGCTCCGGCGGGGGTGGGAGGGGCTACACCTTC CASSSGGGGRGYTF
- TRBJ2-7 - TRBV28 TGTGCCAGCAGTTTATCTCGGACTGGGACCTACGAGCAGTACTTC CASSLSRTGTYEQYF
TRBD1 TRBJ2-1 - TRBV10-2 TGCGCCACCTCTCTAACTGGGACAGGGAGTACTAGTGAGCAGTTCTTC CATSLTGTGSTSEQFF
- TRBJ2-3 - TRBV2 TGTGCCAGCAAAGGGGGGGGTACGCAGTATTTT CASKGGGTQYF
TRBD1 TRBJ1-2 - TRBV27 TGTGCCAGCAGTTTAGGGACAGCCTATGGCTACACCTTC CASSLGTAYGYTF
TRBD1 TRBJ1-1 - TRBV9 TGTGCCAGCAGCGTCGGGACAGGGTTGATGAACACTGAAGCTTTCTTT CASSVGTGLMNTEAFF
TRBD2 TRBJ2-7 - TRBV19 TGTGCCAGTAGTATGGTACAAGCGGGAGACTACGAGCAGTACTTC CASSMVQAGDYEQYF
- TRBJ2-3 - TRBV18 TGTGCCAGCTCACCCCTCTCTAGGCGAGGCACAGATACGCAGTATTTT CASSPLSRRGTDTQYF
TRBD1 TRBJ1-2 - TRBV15 TGTGCCACCAGCTTCGGGGACAGGGAGTGGGGCTACACCTTC CATSFGDREWGYTF
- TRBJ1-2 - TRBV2 TGTGCCAGCAGTGATCGGGGGATTAACTATGGCTACACCTTC CASSDRGINYGYTF
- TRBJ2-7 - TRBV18 TGTGCCAGCTCTCCGGAGACAGGCTACGAGCAGTACTTC CASSPETGYEQYF
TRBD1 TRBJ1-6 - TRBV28 TGTGCCAGCAGGAGGACAGGGGGGTCCTATAATTCACCCCTCCACTTT CASRRTGGSYNSPLHF
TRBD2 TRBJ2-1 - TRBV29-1 TGCAGCACCTACGACTTGGCGGGAGTCAATGAGCAGTTCTTC CSTYDLAGVNEQFF
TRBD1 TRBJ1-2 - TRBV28 TGTGCCAGCAGTTTAGTGATGTGGACAGGGGGAGACTATGGCTACACCTTC CASSLVMWTGGDYGYTF
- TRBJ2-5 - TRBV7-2 TGTGCCAGCAGATTGACAGTACAAGAGACCCAGTACTTC CASRLTVQETQYF
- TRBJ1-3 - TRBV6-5 TGTGCCAGCAGTTACGACAGGAGCTCTGGAAACACCATATATTTT CASSYDRSSGNTIYF
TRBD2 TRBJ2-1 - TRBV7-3 TGTGCCAGCAGCTTAGGGCTAGCGGACAATGAGCAGTTCTTC CASSLGLADNEQFF
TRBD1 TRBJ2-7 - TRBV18 TGTGCCAGCTCACCGACGACAGGGAACGAGCAGTACTTC CASSPTTGNEQYF
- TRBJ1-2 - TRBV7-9 TGTGCCAGCAGCTTAGGAGGGTTTAACTATGGCTACACCTTC CASSLGGFNYGYTF
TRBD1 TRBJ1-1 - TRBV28 TGTGCCAGCAGTCCCTCTTCGGGACAGGGGTCCGGGTTGGCTGAAGCTTTCTTT CASSPSSGQGSGLAEAFF
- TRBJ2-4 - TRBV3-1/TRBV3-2 TGTGCCAGCAGCCCTCAAATGGGGAGTTTAGCCAAAAACATTCAGTACTTC CASSPQMGSLAKNIQYF
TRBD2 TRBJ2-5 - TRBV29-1 TGCAGCGTTACTTATTCTAGCGGGATTGATACCCAGTACTTC CSVTYSSGIDTQYF
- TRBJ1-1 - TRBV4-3 TGCGCCAGCAGCCAAGACAGAATGAACACTGAAGCTTTCTTT CASSQDRMNTEAFF
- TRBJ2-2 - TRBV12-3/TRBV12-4 TGTGCCAGCAGTTCACAGGGTATCGGGGAGCTGTTTTTT CASSSQGIGELFF
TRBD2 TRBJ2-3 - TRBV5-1 TGCGCCAGCAGCTTGGTTACTAGCGGTAAAAATACGCAGTATTTT CASSLVTSGKNTQYF
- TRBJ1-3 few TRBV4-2 TGTGCCAGCAGCCGTAATACAGGGACTGGAAACACCATATATTTT CASSRNTGTGNTIYF
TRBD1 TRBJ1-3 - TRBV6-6 TGTGCCAGCGGAACGGGACAGCGAAGCTCTGGAAACACCATATATTTT CASGTGQRSSGNTIYF
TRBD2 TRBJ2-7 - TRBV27 TGTGCCAGCAGTAAGGGACTAGCGGGGGCCTACGAGCAGTACTTC CASSKGLAGAYEQYF
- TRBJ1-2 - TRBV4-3 TGCGCCAGCAGCCAACAGGGGTATGGCTACACCTTC CASSQQGYGYTF
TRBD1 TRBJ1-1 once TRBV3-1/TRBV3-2 TGTGCCAGCAGCCCAGCCATGGGACAGGGAAGTGTAGGCACTGAAGCTTTCTTT CASSPAMGQGSVGTEAFF
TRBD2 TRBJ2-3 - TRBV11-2 TGTGCCAGCAGCTTACGCCTAGCGGGATCCACAGATACGCAGTATTTT CASSLRLAGSTDTQYF
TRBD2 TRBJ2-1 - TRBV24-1 TGTGCCACCAGTGATTGGACTAGCGGGAATGAGCAGTTCTTC CATSDWTSGNEQFF
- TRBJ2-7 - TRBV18 TGTGCCAGCTCAGGCGCAGGGGATCCGTACGAGCAGTACTTC CASSGAGDPYEQYF
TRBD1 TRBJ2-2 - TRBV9 TGTGCCAGCAGCCTACCCCCCGGGACAGGGGACCCCGGGGAGCTGTTTTTT CASSLPPGTGDPGELFF
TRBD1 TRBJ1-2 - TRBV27 TGTGCCAGCAGTCTACAGGGGGCGAGTGGCTACACCTTC CASSLQGASGYTF
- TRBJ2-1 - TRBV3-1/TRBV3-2 TGTGCCAGCAGCCAAGAAATCCCCCCTAGGGGTGAGCAGTTCTTC CASSQEIPPRGEQFF
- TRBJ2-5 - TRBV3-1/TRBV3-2 TGTGCCAGCAGCCAAGTCCGGGTCGTAGAGACCCAGTACTTC CASSQVRVVETQYF
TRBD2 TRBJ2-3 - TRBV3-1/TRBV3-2 TGTGCCAGCAGCCCCTCAGGGAGCGGGAGGTCGCAGTATTTT CASSPSGSGRSQYF
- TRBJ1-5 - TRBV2 TGTGCCAGCATGGCCCTCAATCAGCCCCAGCATTTT CASMALNQPQHF
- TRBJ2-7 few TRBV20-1 TGCAGTGCTAGTTTGAGCTCCTACGAGCAGTACTTC CSASLSSYEQYF